This T cell receptor (beta chain) was recovered during a study of blood T cell repertoires in COVID-19 (dated by TCRdb to between 2020 and 2021). With respect to the entire study: The collaborator samples originated in the United States, Italy and Spain and spanned the acute and convalescent phases of COVID-19. The samples were drawn from two sources: the first 160 participants of the ongoing ImmuneRACE study, and over 1,000 subjects contributed by 6 global collaborators. The material from the prospective study consisted of cDNA or gDNA derived from T cells, B-cell-depleted T cells, or PBMCs. The sample metadata nearly always contained a de-identified subject ID, COVID-19 status, age in years and sex. Where available, HLA class I and class II types were taken from metadata supplied by the sample provider and were not determined by assay-based typing. Deeply sampled blood TCRbeta repertoires from subjects exposed to, actively infected with, or recovered from COVID-19 were included in the dataset. The repertoires were released in a freely available public database meant as a resource for research on the immune response to SARS-CoV-2.

One collaborating source in Seattle enrolled patients while the patients were actively infected and followed the patients over time throughout the course of disease. Whole blood was collected in K2EDTA tubes by collaborating institutions according to the institutions' own protocols. For TCRbeta analysis, collaborators shipped samples in one of three forms: frozen whole blood, isolated PBMCs, or DNA extracted from either of those sample types. TCRbeta CDR3 regions were amplified from genomic DNA using the immunoSEQ Assay, a bias-controlled multiplex PCR. In the source study's methods: Within the assay, amplification of reference gene primers was used to estimate how many nucleated cells each sample contained. To quantify the absolute abundance of each unique TCRbeta CDR3 rearrangement, sequence reads were collapsed and filtered. For each sample, productive Simpson clonality was calculated as the square root of Simpson's diversity index across productive rearrangements. This immuneACCESS table, as held by TCRdb, lists in-frame sequences with V and J called but not all clones. Of the missing ones, under half trace to an unresolved V gene in checked studies; the others have no known cause. V and J calls and clone size are given by that table; D and trimming were obtained from the DNA. This sample comprises roughly 500,000 clones, 89% of them detected only once. The top ten constitute roughly 0.84% of the sample.

For this clone: It has no known antigen specificity. The input lacks base qualities; no much larger clone sits a single base away.

Overall results and qualifications from the work: How much clinical and demographic metadata was included differed by source and by participant, and the metadata was provided uncurated.

Sequences SGHNT (CDR1) and YYREEE (CDR2) are obtained from the germline V gene (reference sequence). Germline trimming amounts to 5 bases on V and 8 bases on J, with 3 as the count of junction bases outside the gene matches. From its cysteine to its phenylalanine, the CDR3 spans 13 amino acids. Only the CDR3 region is kept as DNA, spanning 39 bases read in frame from base 1. The receptor was derived from a man aged 18-30 years with COVID-19, enrolled during active disease. The sample taken for sequencing was peripheral blood. The chain links TRBV5-4 with TRBJ2-1, and 11 bases in between align with TRBD2. For the CDR3, the sequence is CASRLAGGDEQFF. The DNA sequence is given as TGTGCCAGCAGGCTAGCGGGAGGTGATGAGCAGTTCTTC.